The TCR beta chain described here comes from a study of T cell changes during pregnancy in multiple sclerosis. The method was immunoSEQ multiplex PCR; TCRdb's version includes in-frame clones alone and lacks a portion of them. The sample lists around 50,000 clones; approximately 95% were seen once. The length of the CDR3 is 16 residues. CDR1 MNHEY and CDR2 SMNVEV come from the germline V gene (reference sequence). Trimming took 0 bases from V and 6 from J; bases not matched to a gene: 7. The clonotype was recovered from a female donor with multiple sclerosis, enrolled in a pregnancy study. V and J are TRBV27 and TRBJ2-2, with 7 bases aligning to TRBD1. The specimen comprised CD8+ T cells from peripheral blood mononuclear cells, sampled in the first trimester of pregnancy. Here the CDR3 DNA reads TGTGCCAGCAGTTTATCAGGGGGCCGCATTTCCGGGGAGCTGTTTTTT. Its translation is CASSLSGGRISGELFF.